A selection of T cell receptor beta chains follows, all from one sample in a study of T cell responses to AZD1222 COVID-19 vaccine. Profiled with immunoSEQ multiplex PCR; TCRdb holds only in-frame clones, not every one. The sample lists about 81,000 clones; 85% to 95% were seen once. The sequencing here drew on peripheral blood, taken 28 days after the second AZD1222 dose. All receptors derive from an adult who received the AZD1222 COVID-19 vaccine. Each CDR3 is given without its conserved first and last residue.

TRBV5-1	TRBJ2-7	ASSLGASGSFEQY
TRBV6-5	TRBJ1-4	ASSPGTENEKLF
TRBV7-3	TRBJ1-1	ASSLTTGVGTEAF
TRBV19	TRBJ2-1	ASSIGTGAYNEQF
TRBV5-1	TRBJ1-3	ASSLSPGVSGNTIY
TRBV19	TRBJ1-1	ASSNTGRGTEAF
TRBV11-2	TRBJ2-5	ASSPQGVGRETQY
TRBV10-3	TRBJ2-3	AIRRQGPTDTQY
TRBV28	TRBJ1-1	ASSFGGVGGTEAF
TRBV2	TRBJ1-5	ASSPTGSNQPQH
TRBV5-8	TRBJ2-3	ASSLVPSGKFSTQY
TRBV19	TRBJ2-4	ASFGQGENIQY
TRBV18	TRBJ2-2	ASSSQGADTGELF
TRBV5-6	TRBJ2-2	ASSLGPPGTGELF
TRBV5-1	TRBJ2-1	ASSAPGLAGAGEQF
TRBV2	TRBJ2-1	ASSVGGGPINEQF
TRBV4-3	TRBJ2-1	ASSQDGTSYNEQF
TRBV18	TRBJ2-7	ASSPDRSSYEQY
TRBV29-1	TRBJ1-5	SVEVGINQPQH
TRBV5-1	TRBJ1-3	ASSLYQGDLGNTIY
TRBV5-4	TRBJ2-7	ASDRGTGPGEQY
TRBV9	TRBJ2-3	ASSPRGSGRTDTQY
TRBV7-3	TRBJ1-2	ASSFPTGDGYT
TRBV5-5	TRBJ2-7	ASSLSGGPRSEQY
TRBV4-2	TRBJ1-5	ASSLGAYSNQPQH
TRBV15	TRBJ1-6	ATSRDTGSPLH
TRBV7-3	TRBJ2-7	ASSTGPRPPYEQY
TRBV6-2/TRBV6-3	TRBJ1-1	ASSYPRRNTEAF
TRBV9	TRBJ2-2	ASSVGWWTSNTGELF
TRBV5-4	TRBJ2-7	ASSVQLAGVRREQY
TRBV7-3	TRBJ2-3	ASSSGGLAADTQY
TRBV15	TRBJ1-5	ATSRGQSNQPQH
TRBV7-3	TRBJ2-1	ASSLTGGLAGNEQF
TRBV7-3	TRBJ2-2	ASSLSPGTTNTGELF
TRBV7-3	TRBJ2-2	ASRRGQGTGELF
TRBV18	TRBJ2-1	ASSSTSPGRVNEQF
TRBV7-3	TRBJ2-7	ASSLSGTSGSYEQY
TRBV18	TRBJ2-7	ASSPLAGEGDEQY
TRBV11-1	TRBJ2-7	ASSFGTGFYEQY
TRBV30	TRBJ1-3	AWSVLRSGNTIY
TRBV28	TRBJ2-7	ASSLTLGWDEQY
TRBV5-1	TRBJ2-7	ASSFTGQEY